This T cell receptor (beta chain) was identified during a study of blood T cell repertoires in COVID-19 (dated by TCRdb to about 2020). For the wider study: The collaborator samples originated in the United States, Italy and Spain and spanned the acute and convalescent phases of COVID-19. Where HLA class I and class II types were available, the types were taken from metadata supplied by the sample provider, not from assay-based typing. The samples were drawn from the first 160 participants of the ongoing ImmuneRACE study and from over 950 subjects provided by 6 global collaborators. Deeply sampled blood TCRbeta repertoires from subjects exposed to, actively infected with, or recovered from COVID-19 were included in the dataset. Nearly every sample came with metadata listing a de-identified subject ID, COVID-19 status, age in years and sex. A freely available public database, intended as a resource for researchers studying the immune response to SARS-CoV-2, is where the repertoires were released. The prospective study material was composed of cDNA or gDNA derived from T cells, B-cell-depleted T cells, or PBMCs.

The paper's findings and limits, for the study overall: How much clinical and demographic metadata was included differed by source and by participant, and the metadata was provided uncurated.

CDR1 and CDR2 are read off the germline V gene (reference sequence) as SGHKS and YYEKEE. V and J are trimmed by 1 base and 6 bases, and the gene matches miss 6 bases of the junction. The CDR3, cysteine through phenylalanine, is 14 amino acids long. Only the CDR3 part of the read is kept: 42 bases, read in frame from the first base. The immunoSEQ Assay, a bias-controlled multiplex PCR, was used to amplify TCRbeta CDR3 regions from genomic DNA. For the original study's pipeline: The number of nucleated cells in each sample was estimated by amplification of reference gene primers within the assay. To quantify the absolute abundance of each unique TCRbeta CDR3 rearrangement, sequence reads were collapsed and filtered. For each sample, productive Simpson clonality was calculated by taking the square root of Simpson's diversity index across productive rearrangements. The clones in this table, taken by TCRdb from immuneACCESS, are in-frame only. Not every clone is retained; where verified, under half of the shortfall comes from an unresolved V gene, and the cause of the rest is unknown. Clone size and V and J calls were adopted from that table, with D and trimming inferred from the DNA. For this sample the table gives about 82,000 clones, of which about 83% were detected only once. The ten top clones hold over 15% of the sample.

Whole blood was collected in K2EDTA tubes by collaborating institutions according to the institutions' own protocols. For TCRbeta analysis, collaborators shipped samples as frozen whole blood, isolated PBMCs, or DNA extracted from either of those sample types. With regard to this clone: The target of this receptor is not known. Qualities for individual bases were not recorded, and no much larger clone is one base off.

Sequenced: peripheral blood. This receptor was taken from a woman aged 55-69 years with acute or convalescent COVID-19. The chain employs TRBV5-5 and TRBJ1-2; 7 middle bases align to TRBD1. Read as DNA, the sequence is TGTGCCAGCAGCTTGAGGGGGCTTGGGAATGGCTACACCTTC. Its protein is CASSLRGLGNGYTF.